Presented here are 21 T cell receptor beta chains from one specimen sequenced in a study of T cell changes during pregnancy in multiple sclerosis. Some clones are missing from TCRdb's copy, which holds only in-frame ones; the method was immunoSEQ multiplex PCR. The sample has around 70,000 clones, approximately 91% seen once. The sample in question was CD4+ T cells from peripheral blood mononuclear cells, obtained after pregnancy. The source is a female donor with multiple sclerosis, enrolled in a pregnancy study.

For the CDR3, the DNA is TGTGCCAGCAGTTTTCAGACAGAGAACACTGAAGCTTTCTTT. The encoded protein is CASSFQTENTEAFF. This rearrangement joins TRBV6-5 to TRBJ1-1; a possible D gene is TRBD1 (5 bases). The CDR3 is 14 residues long. From germline, CDR1 is MNHEY and CDR2 SVGAGI. The V and J ends lost 4 bases and 1 base respectively, with 10 bases between them.

The CDR3 DNA sequence: TGTGCCTGGAGTAGGGCTAGCGGGGAGACCCAGTACTTC. Its protein is CAWSRASGETQYF. The V call is TRBV30, the J call TRBJ2-5, with 8 bases matching TRBD2. The V gene's germline CDR1 is GTSNPN and CDR2 SVGIG (reference sequence). V dropped 2 bases and J dropped 5; count of bases not matched to a gene: 4. The CDR3 contains 13 residues. Supplemented by reference TRBV30 and TRBJ2-5, the full variable domain reads SQTIHQWPATLVQPVGSPLSLECTVEGTSNPNLYWYRQAAGRGLQLLFYSVGIGQISSEVPQNLSASRPQDRQFILSSKKLLLSDSGFYLCAWSRASGETQYFGPGTRLLVL.

The chain is built from TRBV5-1 and TRBJ2-1, with TRBD2 identical over 14 bases. The CDR3 has 16 amino acids. CDR1 SGHRS and CDR2 YFSETQ come from the germline V gene. V lost 3 bases to trimming and J lost 5 bases; unmatched junction nucleotides: 4. In nucleotides, the CDR3 is TGCGCCAGCAGCTCGGGACTAGCGGGAGTCAACAATGAGCAGTTCTTC. It specifies CASSSGLAGVNNEQFF.

This chain uses TRBV6-1 with TRBJ2-3; 8 bases are shared with TRBD2. The germline gives CDR1 MNHNS, CDR2 SASEGT. With V trimmed by 2 bases and J by 0 bases, 4 bases remained unmatched. CDR3 length: 16 residues. The CDR3: CASSERGGLSTDTQYF. CDR3 nucleotide sequence: TGTGCCAGCAGTGAACGGGGGGGCCTTAGCACAGATACGCAGTATTTT.

This clone was observed a few times. This rearrangement joins TRBV9 to TRBJ1-1; D unclear. The ends were cut back, 3 bases at V and 0 bases at J, with 6 bases in the middle. Looked up from germline, CDR1 is SGDLS and CDR2 is YYNGEE. This CDR3 is built from 13 residues. This CDR3 reads CASSESVNTEAFF. Here the CDR3 DNA reads TGTGCCAGCAGCGAATCTGTGAACACTGAAGCTTTCTTT. Full variable domain (outside the CDR3, taken from reference TRBV9 and TRBJ1-1): DSGVTQTPKHLITATGQRVTLRCSPRSGDLSVYWYQQSLDQGLQFLIQYYNGEERAKGNILERFSAQQFPDLHSELNLSSLELGDSALYFCASSESVNTEAFFGQGTRLTVV.

The rearrangement joins TRBV25-1 to TRBJ2-5; D possibly corresponds to TRBD1 (5 bases). V was cut by 6 bases and J by 2 bases, with 10 bases left in between. Germline CDR1 reads MGHDK; CDR2 reads SYGVNS. This CDR3 has 13 residues. CDR3 sequence reads: CASRKRQQETQYF. The CDR3 DNA reads TGTGCCAGCAGAAAAAGACAGCAAGAGACCCAGTACTTC.

The rearrangement joins TRBV7-3 to TRBJ2-5; TRBD2 agrees at 8 bases. Germline V gene lookup returns CDR1 SGHTA and CDR2 FQGTGA. V lost 2 bases to trimming and J lost 5 bases; unmatched junction nucleotides: 10. The CDR3 runs 16 residues. For the CDR3, the DNA is TGTGCCAGCAGCTTAGGGCGGGGGGTGAGAGAGGAGACCCAGTACTTC. Its protein is CASSLGRGVREETQYF.

This clone was counted a single time. The V and J genes are TRBV28 and TRBJ2-2; D is perhaps TRBD1 (7 bases). CDR3 length: 16 residues. CDR1 is MDHEN, CDR2 SYDVKM, per germline. Trimming took off 3 bases at V and 5 bases at J, with 16 bases between the two ends. CDR3 amino acids: CASSFPAGGNTGELFF. The CDR3 bases are TGTGCCAGCAGTTTCCCCGCAGGGGGGAATACCGGGGAGCTGTTTTTT.

V and J are TRBV5-8 and TRBJ2-1; weak D call: TRBD2 (6 bases). Germline V lookup: CDR1 SGHTS, CDR2 YDEGEE. There are 16 residues in the CDR3. The germline V and J ends were trimmed by 0 bases and 3 bases, with 13 bases remaining between them. The DNA for the CDR3 is TGTGCCAGCAGCTTGGAGGTCTCCGGGGGCTACAATGAGCAGTTCTTC. This translates into CASSLEVSGGYNEQFF.

The chain recombines TRBV5-1 with TRBJ2-5; 11 nucleotides agree with TRBD1. Looked up from germline, CDR1 is SGHRS and CDR2 is YFSETQ. V was clipped by 0 bases and J by 6 bases; unmatched bases: 7. The CDR3 has 16 amino acids. The DNA for the CDR3 is TGCGCCAGCAGCTTGGGGACAGGGGGCTATTCTAAGACCCAGTACTTC. Protein product: CASSLGTGGYSKTQYF.

The chain links TRBV5-1 to TRBJ1-1, with D perhaps TRBD1 (6 bases). CDR1 is SGHRS, CDR2 YFSETQ, per germline. V gave up 2 bases and J gave up 6 bases, with 14 bases separating them. This CDR3 is built from 14 residues. The CDR3, as DNA: TGCGCCAGCAGCTTTCGAGCAGGGGACGCTGAAGCTTTCTTT. It is translated as CASSFRAGDAEAFF.

The chain carries TRBV10-3 and TRBJ1-6; 8 bases are a match to TRBD1. This CDR3 is 16 amino acids long. Germline assignment: CDR1 ENHRY and CDR2 SYGVKD. The V gene end was trimmed by 4 bases and the J gene end by 5 bases; junction bases not matched to a gene: 7. CDR3 loop: CAISVGQGTHNSPLHF. CDR3 in DNA: TGTGCCATCAGTGTTGGACAGGGTACACATAATTCACCCCTCCACTTT.

The chain couples TRBV5-1 to TRBJ1-3, with D possibly matching TRBD1 (5 bases). The CDR3 is 13 amino acids. The germline V gene has CDR1 SGHRS and CDR2 YFSETQ. Deletions cut 6 bases from V and 4 bases from J, with 11 bases between. The CDR3 region is CASMGGVGNTIYF. The CDR3 DNA is TGCGCCAGCATGGGAGGGGTCGGAAACACCATATATTTT.

The chain has TRBV14 and TRBJ1-1, with a possible D match to TRBD1 (6 bases). V lost 0 bases to trimming and J lost 2 bases, with 22 bases between them. This CDR3 spans 19 amino acids. Germline V gene sequence: CDR1 SGHDN, CDR2 FVKESK. CDR3 in DNA: TGTGCCAGCAGCCAAGACGACCCTCACAGGGCTCAAATTAACACTGAAGCTTTCTTT. Amino acid sequence: CASSQDDPHRAQINTEAFF.

This sequence joins TRBV2 and TRBJ2-1; TRBD2 might be the D (5 bases). V shed 4 bases and J shed 5 bases, with 12 bases lying between them. This CDR3 contains 14 residues. The germline CDR1 and CDR2 sequences are SNHLY and FYNNEI. The CDR3 DNA follows: TGTGCCAGCAGTGTAGCGTCCCAAAACAATGAGCAGTTCTTC. Translating it yields CASSVASQNNEQFF.

The rearrangement joins TRBV28 to TRBJ1-1; 7 nucleotides agree with TRBD1. Trimming removed 5 bases from V and 0 bases from J; junction bases left unmatched: 3. Germline V lookup: CDR1 MDHEN, CDR2 SYDVKM. CDR3 size: 14 residues. The CDR3 is CASSKTGMNTEAFF. CDR3 nucleotides: TGTGCCAGCAGTAAGACAGGGATGAACACTGAAGCTTTCTTT. Full variable domain (missing parts from reference TRBV28 and TRBJ1-1): DVKVTQSSRYLVKRTGEKVFLECVQDMDHENMFWYRQDPGLGLRLIYFSYDVKMKEKGDIPEGYSVSREKKERFSLILESASTNQTSMYLCASSKTGMNTEAFFGQGTRLTVV.

This clone was picked up one time. The genes are TRBV7-3 and TRBJ2-3; 9 bases map to TRBD2. CDR3 length: 16 residues. The junction had 6 bases not matched to a gene; V was cut back by 0 bases and J by 5 bases. In germline, CDR1 is SGHTA, CDR2 FQGTGA. CDR3 coding DNA: TGTGCCAGCAGCTTAACTAGCGGGAGCCCTCTAGATACGCAGTATTTT. It specifies CASSLTSGSPLDTQYF.

The chain combines TRBV11-2 with TRBJ2-5; 9 bases are shared with TRBD1. The last part of the DNA fits TRBJ2-7 better; the J call may be wrong. CDR1 and CDR2 (germline): SGHAT, FQNNGV. The CDR3 covers 16 residues. For the CDR3, the DNA is TGTGCCAGCAGGGTGCAGCAGAGGACAGGGGCTAGCGAGCAGTACTTC. Amino acid sequence: CASRVQQRTGASEQYF.

This chain connects TRBV30 to TRBJ1-3, with D possibly matching TRBD1 (5 bases). Germline assignment: CDR1 GTSNPN and CDR2 SVGIG (reference sequence). The CDR3 has 15 amino acids. V dropped 0 bases and J dropped 2 bases, with 11 bases sitting between them. The chain's CDR3 is CAWSVLGQAGNTIYF. In DNA form, the CDR3 reads TGTGCCTGGAGTGTACTCGGACAAGCTGGAAACACCATATATTTT.

This rearrangement joins TRBV28 to TRBJ2-6, with a tentative D call TRBD1 (6 bases). Per the germline V gene, CDR1 is MDHEN and CDR2 is SYDVKM. The CDR3 totals 18 residues. V lost 4 bases, J lost 0 bases, and 16 bases lay in between. The CDR3 DNA follows: TGTGCCAGCAGTTCCTCCGGGACACCCTCCTCTGGGGCCAACGTCCTGACTTTC. This encodes CASSSSGTPSSGANVLTF.

This clone showed up just a few times. The chain joins TRBV30 to TRBJ1-1; the D is unclear. This CDR3 region has 12 residues. Trimming stripped 0 bases from V and 5 bases from J, with 7 bases between. Germline lookup yields CDR1 GTSNPN and CDR2 SVGIG (reference sequence). CDR3 in DNA: TGTGCCTGGAGTGTCCCGGGTACTGAAGCTTTCTTT. Protein product: CAWSVPGTEAFF.